This T cell receptor (beta chain) was recorded in a study of CD8+CD57+ T cells in acquired aplastic anemia. The germline V gene encodes CDR1 MNHEY and CDR2 SMNVEV (reference sequence). The CDR3 length is 16 residues. V lost 1 base, J lost 5 bases, and 9 bases stayed unmatched. In patients chosen for sequencing, flow cytometry had shown CD8+CD57+ cell expansion. This clonotype was seen a handful of times. Using genomic DNA as the template, TCR beta VDJ and CDR3 profiling was carried out. TCRdb re-analysed the reads in MiXCR, keeping a single row per CDR3 protein. This sample has about 160,000 distinct CDR3 sequences; 60% to 80% occur once, and the top ten carry 40% to 55%.

Specimen: sorted CD4+, CD8+, or CD8+CD57+ T cells (not recorded which) from PBMCs. The V and J genes are TRBV27 and TRBJ2-7; 9 nucleotides align to TRBD1. The origin of this receptor is a human donor with aplastic anemia. The CDR3 DNA follows: TGTGCCAGCAGTTTATACCCGGGACAGGGATTGGACGAGCAGTACGTC. It specifies CASSLYPGQGLDEQYV.